This TCR beta chain derives from a study of blood T cell repertoires in COVID-19. Looking at the study overall: The United States, Italy and Spain were the sources of the acute and convalescent COVID-19 samples. Nucleic acid was either cDNA or gDNA, and it came from T cells, B-cell-depleted T cells, or PBMCs.

J gave up 0 bases and V 4 bases, and 18 bases lay outside the gene matches. The length of the CDR3 is 21 residues. In germline, CDR1 is MGHRA, CDR2 YSYEKL. Authors' data handling: It was from reference gene primer amplification that nucleated cell counts were estimated. The method was immunoSEQ multiplex PCR; TCRdb's version includes in-frame clones alone and lacks a portion of them. That table furnishes V, J and clone size, whereas the DNA furnished D and trimming. The repertoire holds 60,000 to 100,000 clones, with 85% to 90% as singletons. This TCR was recovered from a man in his forties or fifties with active COVID-19. The chain uses TRBV4-1 and TRBJ2-1, with 10 bases identical to TRBD1. Sequencing input: peripheral blood. CDR3 residues: CASSRSPGQGGPPSSYNEQFF. For the CDR3, the DNA is TGCGCCAGCAGCCGTAGCCCAGGACAGGGGGGGCCCCCAAGCTCCTACAATGAGCAGTTCTTC.